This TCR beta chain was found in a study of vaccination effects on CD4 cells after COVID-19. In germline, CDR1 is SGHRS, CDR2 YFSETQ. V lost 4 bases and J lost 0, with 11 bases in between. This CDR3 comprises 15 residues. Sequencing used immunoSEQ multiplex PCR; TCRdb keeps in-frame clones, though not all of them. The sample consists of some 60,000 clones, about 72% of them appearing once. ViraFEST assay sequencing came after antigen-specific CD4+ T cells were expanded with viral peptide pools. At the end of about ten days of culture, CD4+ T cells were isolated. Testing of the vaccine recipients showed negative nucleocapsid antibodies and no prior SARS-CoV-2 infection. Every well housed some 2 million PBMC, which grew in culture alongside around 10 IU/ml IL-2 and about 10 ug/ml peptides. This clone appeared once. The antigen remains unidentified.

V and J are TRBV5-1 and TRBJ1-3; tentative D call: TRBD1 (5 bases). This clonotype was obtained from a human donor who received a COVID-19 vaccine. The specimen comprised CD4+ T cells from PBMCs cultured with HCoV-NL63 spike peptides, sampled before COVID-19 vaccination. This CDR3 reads CASSLGPNSGNTIYF. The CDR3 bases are TGCGCCAGCAGCCTGGGACCGAACTCTGGAAACACCATATATTTT.